The 13 T cell receptor beta chains listed next were all sequenced from one sample in a study of blood T cells in healthy people across ages. With a J-beta primer mix and a sample-barcoded 5' primer, a second PCR ran about 7 to 11 cycles. TCRdb independently ran MiXCR on the 5' RACE reads; one entry per CDR3 protein. The table shows 750,000 to 950,000 distinct CDR3 sequences, with roughly 50% occurring only once. The sequenced sample was blood. The origin of the receptors is a man of 80 years or more in good health.

The chain has TRBV3-1 and TRBJ2-3; 8 bases are shared with TRBD2. This CDR3 region has 17 residues. Germline CDR1 reads LGHDT; CDR2 reads YNNKEL (reference sequence). After removal of 1 base from V and 14 bases from J, the junction contained 20 bases not matched to a gene. CDR3 protein: CASSQVVVAGGHRDAYF. CDR3 nucleotide sequence: TGTGCCAGCAGCCAAGTGGTGGTGGCGGGAGGTCACAGAGACGCGTATTTT.

This chain uses TRBV7-9 with TRBJ2-7, with TRBD2 identical over 13 bases. CDR1 is SEHNR, CDR2 FQNEAQ, per germline (reference sequence). The CDR3 is 17 amino acids. V lost 5 bases and J lost 0; bases outside the gene matches: 7. The CDR3 DNA reads as TGTGCCAGCAGCCCAGGGACTAGCGGGACTAGCTCCTACGAGCAGTACTTC. Translated: CASSPGTSGTSSYEQYF.

This clonotype was detected only a few times. The gene calls are TRBV4-1 and TRBJ1-2, with 7 bases identical to TRBD1. J gave up 2 bases and V 1 base, and 10 bases lay outside the gene matches. The CDR3 runs to 17 residues. Germline CDR1 MGHRA, CDR2 YSYEKL. Here the CDR3 reads CASSQVSGLTGNYGYTF. CDR3 nucleotide sequence: TGCGCCAGCAGCCAAGTTTCTGGACTGACAGGGAACTATGGCTACACCTTC.

This clonotype has only a few counts. This chain connects TRBV20-1 to TRBJ1-2; D remains ambiguous. Trimming took 1 base from V and 4 from J, leaving 13 bases between them. In germline, CDR1 is DFQATT, CDR2 SNEGSKA (reference sequence). The CDR3 runs 14 residues. Here the CDR3 DNA reads TGCAGTGCTAGAGCTGGGATCGGGGTCTATGGCTACACCTTC. It specifies CSARAGIGVYGYTF.

This rearrangement joins TRBV29-1 to TRBJ1-1; 8 bases map to TRBD1. Looked up from germline, CDR1 is SQVTM and CDR2 is ANQGSEA. After removal of 4 bases from V and 3 bases from J, the junction contained 4 bases not matched to a gene. This CDR3 spans 13 amino acids. The CDR3 reads CSVVTQGDTEAFF. The CDR3 coding sequence is TGCAGCGTTGTCACACAGGGGGACACTGAAGCTTTCTTT.

This clonotype was observed a few times. The chain recombines TRBV20-1 with TRBJ2-7, with TRBD1 as a possible D gene (6 bases). Trimming pared 5 bases from V and 1 base from J, leaving 18 bases between. Germline CDR1 DFQATT, CDR2 SNEGSKA (reference sequence). The CDR3 runs to 15 residues. CDR3 amino acids: CSAEGGGQTSYEQYF. The DNA of the CDR3 is TGCAGTGCTGAAGGGGGTGGTCAAACGTCCTACGAGCAGTACTTC.

This clonotype was picked up a small number of times. V is TRBV20-1 and J is TRBJ2-5; TRBD1 matches at 7 bases. V gave up 0 bases and J gave up 11 bases; unmatched junction bases: 9. The CDR3 has 13 residues. The germline CDR1 and CDR2 sequences are DFQATT and SNEGSKA (reference sequence). This chain's CDR3 is CSARDFDRAEQYF. The CDR3 nucleotides read TGCAGTGCTAGAGATTTTGACAGGGCGGAGCAGTACTTC.

The rearrangement links TRBV20-1 to TRBJ2-3; possible D gene TRBD2, 5 bases. CDR3 size: 12 residues. Germline lookup yields CDR1 DFQATT and CDR2 SNEGSKA (reference sequence). V shed 7 bases and J shed 14 bases, with 22 bases lying between them. The CDR3 loop reads CSVSAGGRYAYF. The CDR3 DNA follows: TGCAGTGTCTCGGCTGGAGGCAGATACGCGTATTTT.

This sequence joins TRBV5-6 and TRBJ2-6, with 9 bases matching TRBD1. V gave up 1 base and J gave up 0 bases; unmatched junction bases: 5. The CDR3 sequence is 18 residues long. Germline lookup yields CDR1 SGHDT and CDR2 YYEEEE. As DNA, the CDR3 is TGTGCCAGCAGCTTGCTAGGACAGGGGTCCTCTGGGGCCAACGTCCTGACTTTC. It yields the protein CASSLLGQGSSGANVLTF.

The CDR3 DNA sequence: TGTGCCAGCAGTACAGGACAGGACGCCTACGAGCAGTACTTC. Translating it yields CASSTGQDAYEQYF. The chain carries TRBV9 and TRBJ2-7, with 7 positions matching TRBD1. The CDR3 has 14 residues. J gave up 2 bases and V 5 bases, and 7 bases lay outside the gene matches. Germline V gene data show CDR1 as SGDLS and CDR2 as YYNGEE. The whole variable domain, filled in from reference TRBV9 and TRBJ2-7, reads DSGVTQTPKHLITATGQRVTLRCSPRSGDLSVYWYQQSLDQGLQFLIQYYNGEERAKGNILERFSAQQFPDLHSELNLSSLELGDSALYFCASSTGQDAYEQYFGPGTRLTVT.

The gene calls are TRBV7-3 and TRBJ2-1; D gene ambiguous. Germline CDR1 reads SGHTA; CDR2 reads FQGTGA. Trimming took off 2 bases at V and 6 bases at J, with 11 bases between the two ends. This CDR3 is built from 14 residues. The CDR3 nucleotides are TGTGCCAGCAGCTTAGGGAATCGACGCAATGAGCAGTTCTTC. Encoded protein: CASSLGNRRNEQFF.

In this sample, this clonotype turned up a few times. CDR3 in DNA: TGTGCCAGCAGCCCAGCGGGACTACGTGATACGCAGTATTTT. The encoded protein is CASSPAGLRDTQYF. The V gene is TRBV7-2, the J gene TRBJ2-3, with TRBD2 matching 7 bases. This CDR3 is 14 amino acids long. The germline V gene has CDR1 SGHTA and CDR2 FQGNSA. Trimming cost V 5 bases and J 6 bases; bases outside gene matches: 8.

This clonotype was recorded once. This chain uses TRBV12-3 or TRBV12-4 with TRBJ1-2; D not certain. The V end was cut by 2 bases, the J end by 5 bases, with 18 bases between. The CDR3 has 16 amino acids. The DNA of the CDR3 is TGTGCCAGCAGTTTACTCTTGGACTCCTCGCAATATGGCTACACCTTC. Amino acid sequence: CASSLLLDSSQYGYTF.